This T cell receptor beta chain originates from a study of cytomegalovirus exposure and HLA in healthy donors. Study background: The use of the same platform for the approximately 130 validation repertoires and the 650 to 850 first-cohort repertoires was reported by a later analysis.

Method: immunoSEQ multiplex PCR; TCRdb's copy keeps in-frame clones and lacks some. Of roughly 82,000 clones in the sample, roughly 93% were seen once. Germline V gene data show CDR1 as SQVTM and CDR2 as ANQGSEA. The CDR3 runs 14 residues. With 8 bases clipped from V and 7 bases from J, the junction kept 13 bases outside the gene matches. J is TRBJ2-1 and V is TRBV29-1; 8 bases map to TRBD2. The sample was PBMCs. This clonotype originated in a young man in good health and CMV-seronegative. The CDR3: CSSRGAGEVNEQFF. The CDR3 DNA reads TGCAGCTCCCGAGGAGCGGGAGAAGTAAATGAGCAGTTCTTC.